Listed here are 21 T cell receptor beta chains from one sample, sequenced in a study of blood T cell repertoires in COVID-19. Assay used: immunoSEQ multiplex PCR; TCRdb lists only in-frame clones, some missing. Found here are some 250,000 clones, roughly 86% of them singletons; the top ten hold approximately 6.8%. Sequenced sample: peripheral blood. These TCRs come from a woman aged 70 to 79 with active or convalescent COVID-19.

This clone was seen once. The rearrangement joins TRBV7-3 to TRBJ2-2; TRBD2 aligns across 7 bases. Germline CDR1 is SGHTA and CDR2 is FQGTGA. V lost 3 bases and J lost 4; bases outside the gene matches: 2. The CDR3 runs 14 residues. CDR3 nucleotides: TGTGCCAGCAGCTTGAGCGGGGTCACCGGGGAGCTGTTTTTT. Translated: CASSLSGVTGELFF.

The chain has TRBV7-8 and TRBJ2-3, with 8 bases aligning to TRBD2. Germline V CDR1 and CDR2: SGHVS, FQNEAQ. There are 15 residues in the CDR3. V shed 5 bases, J shed 2 bases, and the junction held 6 bases outside the gene matches. The CDR3 protein is CASSLFSGDTDTQYF. As DNA, the CDR3 is TGTGCCAGCAGCCTTTTTAGCGGGGACACAGATACGCAGTATTTT.

The chain joins TRBV12-3 or TRBV12-4 to TRBJ1-4, with TRBD1 matching 8 bases. The junction had 5 bases not matched to a gene; V was cut back by 7 bases and J by 7 bases. The CDR3 is 13 residues long. The CDR3 sequence is CASTRGQFEKLFF. The CDR3 DNA reads TGTGCCAGCACCAGGGGGCAGTTTGAAAAACTGTTTTTT.

The chain has TRBV7-7 and TRBJ2-2; 7 bases fit TRBD1. CDR1 and CDR2 from the germline V gene are SSHAT and FNYEAQ (reference sequence). Trimming took 5 bases from V and 4 from J; bases not matched to a gene: 4. This CDR3 contains 14 residues. CDR3 protein: CASSADRLTGELFF. DNA of the CDR3: TGTGCCAGCAGCGCGGACAGGCTCACCGGGGAGCTGTTTTTT.

The V call is TRBV10-1, the J call TRBJ1-2; D is undetermined. Germline CDR1 and CDR2: WNHNN and SYGVQD (reference sequence). Trimming stripped 5 bases from V and 7 bases from J, with 8 bases between. There are 11 residues in the CDR3. The CDR3 nucleotides are TGCGCCAGCAGTACGGTTGCTGGCTACACCTTC. Translating it yields CASSTVAGYTF.

The V call is TRBV6-2 or TRBV6-3, the J call TRBJ2-1, with 7 bases that match TRBD2. V gave up 1 base and J gave up 9 bases; unmatched junction bases: 6. CDR3 length: 14 residues. Germline V lookup: CDR1 MNHEY, CDR2 SVGEGT. The CDR3, as DNA: TGTGCCAGCAGTTACTTTTCGGGGGAGGGTGAGCAGTTCTTC. It is translated as CASSYFSGEGEQFF.

This chain connects TRBV4-3 to TRBJ2-6; tentatively, D is TRBD2 (6 bases). CDR3 length equals 16 residues. The V and J ends lost 1 base and 0 bases respectively, with 7 bases between them. Germline V gene sequence: CDR1 LGHNA, CDR2 YSLEER. This CDR3 is CASSQVGGSGANVLTF. The CDR3 coding sequence is TGCGCCAGCAGCCAAGTGGGGGGCTCTGGGGCCAACGTCCTGACTTTC.

This rearrangement joins TRBV7-9 to TRBJ1-1; 8 positions agree with TRBD1. V dropped 4 bases and J dropped 5; count of bases not matched to a gene: 0. CDR1 is SEHNR and CDR2 is FQNEAQ in the germline V gene (reference sequence). The CDR3 is made up of 12 amino acids. CDR3 bases: TGTGCCAGCAGCTGGACAGGGACTGAAGCTTTCTTT. This gives the protein CASSWTGTEAFF.

The V and J genes are TRBV4-1 and TRBJ1-4; D gene unclear. From germline, CDR1 is MGHRA and CDR2 YSYEKL. This CDR3 spans 15 amino acids. The V and J ends lost 1 base and 2 bases respectively, with 8 bases between them. The CDR3 sequence is CASSQASGTNEKLFF. The CDR3 DNA reads TGCGCCAGCAGCCAAGCCTCGGGTACTAATGAAAAACTGTTTTTT.

The chain couples TRBV7-2 to TRBJ2-5, with 11 bases lining up with TRBD2. V gave up 1 base and J gave up 7 bases; unmatched junction bases: 5. The CDR3 totals 15 residues. The germline CDR1 and CDR2 sequences are SGHTA and FQGNSA. The DNA of the CDR3 is TGTGCCAGCAGCTTAGTTAGCGGGGGGGCCAGGACCCAGTACTTC. Translating it yields CASSLVSGGARTQYF.

The chain's CDR3 is CASSQDLTARGGYTF. The CDR3 nucleotides read TGCGCCAGCAGCCAAGATCTAACAGCCCGGGGTGGCTACACCTTC. The chain has TRBV4-3 and TRBJ1-2; D not certain. Germline V gene lookup returns CDR1 LGHNA and CDR2 YSLEER. The CDR3 is 15 amino acids. The V gene lost 0 bases and the J gene lost 7 bases, with 15 bases spanning the gap.

The V and J genes are TRBV7-2 and TRBJ2-1; perhaps TRBD2 as D (6 bases). The germline CDR1 and CDR2 sequences are SGHTA and FQGNSA. This CDR3 spans 14 amino acids. Trimming shortened V by 4 bases and J by 11 bases, and 18 bases separated the two germline ends. The CDR3 nucleotides read TGTGCCAGCAGCTCCGGACGGGGAGGTTTGAAGCAGTTCTTC. It yields the protein CASSSGRGGLKQFF.

The J gene is TRBJ2-7, the V gene TRBV12-3 or TRBV12-4; D is unresolved. Trimming took 8 bases from V and 4 from J, leaving 15 bases between them. The CDR3 consists of 13 residues. The CDR3 nucleotides read TGTGCCAGCTCCAGAAGGAGTCCGTACGAGCAGTACTTC. Translated: CASSRRSPYEQYF.

This chain joins TRBV24-1 and TRBJ2-3; 13 nucleotides match TRBD2. V gave up 2 bases and J gave up 8 bases; unmatched junction bases: 9. Germline-derived CDR1 and CDR2 are KGHDR and SFDVKD. The CDR3 is 17 amino acids. The CDR3, as DNA: TGTGCCACCAGTGATTCGACTAGCGGGGGGCCCAGCGGTACGCAGTATTTT. Protein product: CATSDSTSGGPSGTQYF.

This clone has only one observation. The genes are TRBV6-2 or TRBV6-3 and TRBJ2-3; weak D call: TRBD1 (5 bases). Trimming took off 5 bases at V and 3 bases at J, with 12 bases between the two ends. CDR3 length: 14 amino acids. The germline V gene encodes CDR1 MNHEY and CDR2 SVGEGT. Here the CDR3 DNA reads TGTGCCAGCAGTCACAGGAGCAGGACAGATACGCAGTATTTT. Amino acids: CASSHRSRTDTQYF.

This clone was seen a handful of times. This sequence joins TRBV4-2 and TRBJ1-2; no clear D gene. The CDR3 covers 14 residues. Germline V gene sequence: CDR1 LGHNA, CDR2 YNFKEQ. Trimming pared 4 bases from V and 5 bases from J, leaving 14 bases between. The CDR3 loop is CASSPNPNKYGYTF. In DNA form, the CDR3 reads TGTGCCAGCAGCCCGAATCCCAACAAATATGGCTACACCTTC.

The J gene is TRBJ1-3, the V gene TRBV7-2; D not certain. The germline V gene encodes CDR1 SGHTA and CDR2 FQGNSA. V lost 3 bases and J lost 0, with 12 bases in between. This CDR3 is 16 amino acids long. CDR3 residues: CASSFFGGSSGNTIYF. Here the CDR3 DNA reads TGTGCCAGCAGCTTTTTCGGCGGGAGCTCTGGAAACACCATATATTTT.

In its sample, this clone was seen once. The V gene is TRBV5-1, the J gene TRBJ1-2; maybe TRBD1 (6 bases). Deletions cut 0 bases from V and 2 bases from J, with 17 bases between. CDR3 size: 17 residues. Germline CDR1 reads SGHRS; CDR2 reads YFSETQ. The CDR3 loop reads CASSLGLIQTGNYGYTF. Written as DNA, the CDR3 is TGCGCCAGCAGCTTGGGCTTGATCCAGACAGGCAACTATGGCTACACCTTC.

The CDR3 bases are TGTGCCAGTAGTCTCGGGGGTCGTGGAGAGACCCAGTACTTC. Translating gives CASSLGGRGETQYF. The chain employs TRBV19 and TRBJ2-5; tentatively, D is TRBD2 (6 bases). V was pared by 5 bases and J by 4 bases, with 14 bases between. The CDR3 extends over 14 amino acids. CDR1 is LNHDA and CDR2 is SQIVND in the germline V gene (reference sequence).

CDR3 sequence reads: CSVVGTEVTDTQYF. CDR3 nucleotide sequence: TGCAGCGTTGTCGGGACAGAGGTCACAGATACGCAGTATTTT. The chain combines TRBV29-1 with TRBJ2-3; 7 bases align to TRBD1. Trimming at V came to 4 bases and at J to 2 bases, leaving 6 bases not matched to a gene. Germline-derived CDR1 and CDR2 are SQVTM and ANQGSEA. This CDR3 comprises 14 residues.

J is TRBJ2-5 and V is TRBV19, with unresolved D. The V gene lost 10 bases and the J gene lost 7 bases, with 7 bases spanning the gap. Germline-derived CDR1 and CDR2 are LNHDA and SQIVND (reference sequence). The CDR3 contains 9 residues. The CDR3 coding sequence is TGTGCCACCCCCCGGACCCAGTACTTC. Its protein is CATPRTQYF.